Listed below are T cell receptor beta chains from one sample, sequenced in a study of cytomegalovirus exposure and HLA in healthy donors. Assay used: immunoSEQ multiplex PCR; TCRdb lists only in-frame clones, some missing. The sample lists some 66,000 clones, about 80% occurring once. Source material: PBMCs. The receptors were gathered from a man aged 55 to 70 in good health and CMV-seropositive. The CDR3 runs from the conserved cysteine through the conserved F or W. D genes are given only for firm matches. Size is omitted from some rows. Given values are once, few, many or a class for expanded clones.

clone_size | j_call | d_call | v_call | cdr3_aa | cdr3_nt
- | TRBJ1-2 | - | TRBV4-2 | CASSQLTAANYGYTF | TGTGCCAGCAGCCAACTAACAGCAGCTAACTATGGCTACACCTTC
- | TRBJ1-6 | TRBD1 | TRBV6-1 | CASSEAPGQGGSPLHF | TGTGCCAGCAGTGAAGCTCCGGGACAGGGGGGTTCACCCCTCCACTTT
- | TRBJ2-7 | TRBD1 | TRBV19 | CASSIAGGPSYEQYF | TGTGCCAGTAGTATAGCAGGGGGCCCTTCCTACGAGCAGTACTTC
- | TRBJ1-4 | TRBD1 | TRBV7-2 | CASTSGLGGQGGEKLFF | TGTGCCAGCACTAGTGGTTTAGGGGGACAGGGAGGGGAAAAACTGTTTTTT
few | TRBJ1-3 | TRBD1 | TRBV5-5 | CASSLDGQGTRNTIYF | TGTGCCAGCAGCTTGGACGGACAGGGGACAAGAAACACCATATATTTT
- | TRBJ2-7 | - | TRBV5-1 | CASSLERDEQYF | TGCGCCAGCAGCTTGGAGAGGGACGAGCAGTACTTC
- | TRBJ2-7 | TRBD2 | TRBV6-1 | CASSERTSGREQYF | TGTGCCAGCAGTGAAAGGACTAGCGGGAGAGAGCAGTACTTC
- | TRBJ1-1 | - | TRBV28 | CASSGEGDNTEAFF | TGTGCCAGCAGTGGGGAGGGCGACAACACTGAAGCTTTCTTT
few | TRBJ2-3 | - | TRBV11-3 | CASSLRGRAGDTQYF | TGTGCCAGCAGCTTAAGGGGGAGGGCCGGGGATACGCAGTATTTT
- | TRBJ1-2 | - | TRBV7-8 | CASSATPGVYGYTF | TGTGCCAGCAGCGCCACGCCAGGGGTCTATGGCTACACCTTC
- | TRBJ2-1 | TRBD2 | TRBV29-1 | CSVDPGTSGRWSSYNEQFF | TGCAGCGTCGACCCCGGGACTAGCGGGAGGTGGAGCTCCTACAATGAGCAGTTCTTC
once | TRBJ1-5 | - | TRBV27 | CASSPEGRGNQPQHF | TGTGCCAGCAGTCCCGAGGGAAGAGGCAATCAGCCCCAGCATTTT
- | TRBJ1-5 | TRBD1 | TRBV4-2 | CASSQELTGGYQPQHF | TGTGCCAGCAGCCAGGAGCTAACAGGGGGCTATCAGCCCCAGCATTTT
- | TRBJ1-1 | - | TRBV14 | CASSQDHSRAFF | TGTGCCAGCAGCCAAGACCACAGTAGAGCCTTCTTT
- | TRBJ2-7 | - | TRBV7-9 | CASSLDSHPEQYF | TGTGCCAGCAGCCTGGACTCCCACCCCGAGCAGTACTTC
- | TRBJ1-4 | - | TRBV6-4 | CASSDREGEKLFF | TGTGCCAGCAGTGACCGGGAGGGCGAAAAACTGTTTTTT